This entry concerns a single T cell receptor (beta chain). Its target is unknown. Each sample used at least 6.5 million PBMCs. The authors ran a second PCR of 7 to 11 cycles using a sample-barcoded 5' primer and a J-beta primer mix. Each cDNA molecule was tagged by a template-switch adaptor that had 12 random nucleotides. TCRdb redid the calling of the 5' RACE reads with MiXCR, one entry per CDR3 protein. Among 700,000 to 900,000 distinct CDR3 sequences listed, roughly 50% were seen once. The data are from a study of blood T cells in healthy people across ages. The CDR3 consists of 13 residues. Germline V gene data show CDR1 as KGHDR and CDR2 as SFDVKD. The V and J ends lost 7 bases and 7 bases, in that order; junction bases with no gene match: 4. Findings and limits, study-wide: Fewer expanded clones and more diversity marked long-lived versus aged donors.

Sequenced sample: blood. The rearrangement links TRBV24-1 to TRBJ2-5; 11 bases fit TRBD1. The TCR sequence derives from a man of 80 years or more in good health. CDR3 sequence (DNA): TGTGCCACCAGCACCGGGACAGGGGGGACCCAGTACTTC. Its protein product is CATSTGTGGTQYF.